This record covers a single TCR beta chain. Its specificity is unknown. The data were obtained in a study of CD8 T cells in Susac syndrome. Study-level points and caveats: As the study acknowledged, the number of individuals in its TCR sequencing and HLA analysis was relatively small.

Random hexamers served to reverse transcribe about 0.5 to 1 ug RNA. The CDR3 of TCR beta was amplified by immunoSEQ multiplex PCR across 54 Vbeta and 13 Jbeta. Using its own MiXCR run on the immunoSEQ multiplex PCR reads, TCRdb lists one record per CDR3 protein. The sample contains tens of thousands of distinct CDR3 sequences, 90% to 95% of which appear only once. CD8+ and CD4+ T cells from blood underwent TCR beta sequencing. Negative isolation yielded CD8+ and CD4+ T cells; FACS enriched TEMRA cells. This TCR derives from a human donor with multiple sclerosis. What was sequenced was CD8+ T cells from PBMCs.

The CDR3: CASSLPGLGGSDEQFF. CDR3 DNA sequence: TGTGCCAGCAGCTTGCCGGGACTCGGTGGATCGGATGAGCAGTTCTTC. V gene TRBV7-8 combines with J gene TRBJ2-1; the D gene is possibly TRBD2 (6 bases). CDR1 and CDR2 (germline): SGHVS, FQNEAQ. The length of the CDR3 is 16 residues. V shed 3 bases and J shed 8 bases, with 20 bases lying between them.